The 10 T cell receptor beta chains presented below share a single source sample, sequenced in a study of T cell repertoires in cytomegalovirus infection. TCRdb reprocessed the reads with MiXCR, giving one entry per CDR3 protein. The repertoire holds about 310,000 distinct CDR3 sequences, with about 17% as singletons. Sequenced sample: PBMCs. These receptors came from a human donor in good health (CMV status not recorded). Some clones in this sample may be carry-over from other donors' samples.

This clonotype was counted ten times or more. This chain uses TRBV7-9 with TRBJ1-2; D call uncertain. V lost 5 bases to trimming and J lost 8 bases, with 18 bases between them. The CDR3 is made up of 14 amino acids. Per germline, CDR1 SEHNR and CDR2 FQNEAQ (reference sequence). The CDR3 loop is CASSTIDPKVGYTF. The CDR3 DNA follows: TGTGCCAGCAGCACTATCGACCCAAAAGTCGGCTACACCTTC.

This clonotype was seen ten or more times. The CDR3 loop is CASSLDNFDGYTF. The DNA for the CDR3 is TGTGCCAGCAGCTTAGATAACTTCGATGGCTACACCTTC. The gene calls are TRBV7-3 and TRBJ1-2; no firm D call. The CDR3 has 13 amino acids. Between the trimmed V and J ends, which lost 2 bases and 6 bases, there was a span of 10 bases. Germline lookup yields CDR1 SGHTA and CDR2 FQGTGA. Filled out from reference TRBV7-3 and TRBJ1-2, the complete variable domain reads GAGVSQTPSNKVTEKGKYVELRCDPISGHTALYWYRQSLGQGPEFLIYFQGTGAADDSGLPNDRFFAVRPEGSVSTLKIQRTERGDSAVYLCASSLDNFDGYTFGSGTRLTVV.

A note on this clonotype: A junction end diverges from the germline sequence, so it may reflect a read error. V gene TRBV3-1 combines with J gene TRBJ2-7; maybe TRBD1 (5 bases). CDR3 length: 13 amino acids. The V gene's germline CDR1 is LGHDT and CDR2 YNNKEL (reference sequence). The CDR3 sequence is CASSQVKGQGLDF. CDR3 coding DNA: TGTGCCAGCAGCCAAGTCAAGGGCCAGGGCTTAGACTTC.

The chain joins TRBV19 to TRBJ2-1; D ambiguous. Trimming removed 0 bases from V and 6 bases from J, with 12 bases in between. The CDR3 extends over 15 amino acids. The germline V gene has CDR1 LNHDA and CDR2 SQIVND (reference sequence). The CDR3 sequence is CASSIDQALSNEQFF. CDR3 DNA: TGTGCCAGTAGTATAGATCAAGCGCTTAGCAATGAGCAGTTCTTC.

This clonotype was counted ten times or more. The V call is TRBV7-2, the J call TRBJ2-1; D perhaps matches TRBD2 (6 bases). Germline V lookup: CDR1 SGHTA, CDR2 FQGNSA. Between the trimmed V and J ends, which lost 4 bases and 8 bases, there was a span of 18 bases. The CDR3 has 15 amino acids. This CDR3 is CASSSSGESRYEQFF. CDR3 DNA sequence: TGTGCCAGCAGCTCCTCGGGGGAGAGCCGATATGAGCAGTTCTTC.

This clonotype showed up many times. V and J are TRBV7-2 and TRBJ1-5, with D unresolved. CDR1 is SGHTA, CDR2 FQGNSA, per germline. Trimming stripped 1 base from V and 0 bases from J, with 4 bases between. This CDR3 has 14 amino acids. CDR3 sequence (DNA): TGTGCCAGCAGCTTAGGGTTTAGCAATCAGCCCCAGCATTTT. Its translation is CASSLGFSNQPQHF.

The chain employs TRBV20-1 and TRBJ2-2; tentative D call: TRBD1 (5 bases). The CDR3 sequence is 14 residues long. V was clipped by 3 bases and J by 5 bases, with 13 bases between them. Per germline, CDR1 DFQATT and CDR2 SNEGSKA (reference sequence). This CDR3 is CSARVQGTTGELFF. CDR3 in DNA: TGCAGTGCTAGGGTCCAGGGAACGACCGGGGAGCTGTTTTTT.

The rearrangement joins TRBV19 to TRBJ1-1; the match to TRBD1 covers 7 bases. V trimming: 5 bases; J trimming: 6 bases; junction bases outside the gene matches: 6. The CDR3 covers 13 residues. The V gene's germline CDR1 is LNHDA and CDR2 SQIVND (reference sequence). DNA of the CDR3: TGTGCCAGTAGTGTTACAGGGGTTTCTGAAGCTTTCTTT. As protein: CASSVTGVSEAFF.

This clonotype was picked up a small number of times. The chain recombines TRBV6-6 with TRBJ1-4, with a weak D call TRBD1 (5 bases). Germline lookup yields CDR1 MNHNY and CDR2 SVGAGI (reference sequence). V shed 2 bases and J shed 5 bases, with 12 bases lying between them. The CDR3 runs to 15 residues. This CDR3 reads CASSYVQTDNEKLFF. In DNA form, the CDR3 reads TGTGCCAGCAGTTACGTCCAGACAGACAATGAAAAACTGTTTTTT.

This clonotype was observed a few times. The chain couples TRBV11-2 to TRBJ2-5; D is possibly TRBD1 or TRBD2 (5 bases each). Germline V gives CDR1 SGHAT, CDR2 FQNNGV. V was cut by 5 bases and J by 9 bases, with 13 bases left in between. This CDR3 region has 12 residues. The CDR3 region is CASSPEGLAQYF. DNA of the CDR3: TGTGCCAGCAGCCCCGAGGGGCTGGCCCAGTACTTC.